This T cell receptor (beta chain) was identified during a study of cytomegalovirus exposure and HLA in healthy donors. The germline gives CDR1 SGHRS, CDR2 YFSETQ. Trimming cost V 4 bases and J 7 bases; bases outside gene matches: 4. The CDR3 spans 14 residues. The PCR contained 60 Vbeta and 13 Jbeta primers. Generated by immunoSEQ multiplex PCR, the TCRdb table keeps only in-frame clones and is missing some. The specimen's table records 200,000 to 250,000 clones. The rearrangement joins TRBV5-1 to TRBJ1-5, with TRBD1 matching 11 bases. The sequenced sample consisted of PBMCs. The TCR sequence derives from a young woman in good health and CMV-seropositive. CDR3 DNA sequence: TGCGCCAGCAGCGAGGGACAGGGGGGCCAGCCCCAGCATTTT. Protein product: CASSEGQGGQPQHF.